This T cell receptor (beta chain) stems from a study of blood T cell repertoires in COVID-19. Study-level information: The analysed material was cDNA or gDNA that came from T cells, B-cell-depleted T cells, or PBMCs.

The CDR3 is 15 residues long. In germline, CDR1 is SGHNT, CDR2 YYREEE (reference sequence). Trimming took 4 bases from V and 1 from J, leaving 14 bases between them. Original analysis: The assay estimated nucleated cells by amplifying reference gene primers. Only in-frame clones appear in the TCRdb table, and some are missing; sequencing was by immunoSEQ multiplex PCR. That table supplies the V and J calls and clone size; D and trimming were determined from the DNA. The sample consists of 50,000 or so clones, under 90% of them appearing once. The TCR was taken from a middle-aged man with active COVID-19. V gene TRBV5-4 combines with J gene TRBJ1-1, with D uncertain. Sequencing was done on a sample of peripheral blood. CDR3 coding DNA: TGTGCCAGCAGCCCGCCGGGGTTAGGGAACACTGAAGCTTTCTTT. Its translation is CASSPPGLGNTEAFF.